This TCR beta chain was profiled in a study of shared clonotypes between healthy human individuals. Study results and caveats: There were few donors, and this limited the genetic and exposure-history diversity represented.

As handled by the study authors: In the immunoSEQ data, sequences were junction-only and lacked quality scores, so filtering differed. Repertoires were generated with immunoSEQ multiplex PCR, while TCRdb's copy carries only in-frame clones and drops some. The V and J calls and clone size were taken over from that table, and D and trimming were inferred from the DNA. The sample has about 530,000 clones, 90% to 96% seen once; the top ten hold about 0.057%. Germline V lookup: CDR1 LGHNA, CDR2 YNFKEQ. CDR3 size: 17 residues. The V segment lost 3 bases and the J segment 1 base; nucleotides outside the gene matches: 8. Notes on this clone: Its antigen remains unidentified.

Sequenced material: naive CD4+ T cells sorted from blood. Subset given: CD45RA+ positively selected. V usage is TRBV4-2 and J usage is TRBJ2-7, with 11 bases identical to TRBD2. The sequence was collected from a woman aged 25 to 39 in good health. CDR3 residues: CASSQGSGLAVSYEQYF. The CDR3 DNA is TGTGCCAGCAGCCAGGGCTCGGGACTAGCGGTATCCTACGAGCAGTACTTC.